This T cell receptor beta chain comes out of a study of blood T cells in healthy people across ages. With regard to this clonotype: The antigen remains unidentified.

Study-wide points: Not knowing donor CMV status may have confounded expanded clonotype changes. It was found that TCR beta diversity correlated strongly with the percentage of naive T cells. Naive and antigen-experienced cells were not separated, limiting conclusive comparison.

Per germline, CDR1 SNHLY and CDR2 FYNNEI. The CDR3 sequence is 16 residues long. The junction had 15 bases not matched to a gene; V was cut back by 6 bases and J by 11 bases. Together with a sample-barcoded 5' primer, a J-beta primer mix was included in a second PCR lasting about 7 to 11 cycles. TCRdb redid the calling of the 5' RACE reads with MiXCR, one entry per CDR3 protein. The sample has about 1 million distinct CDR3 sequences; more than 40% are singletons. This chain connects TRBV2 to TRBJ1-6, with 8 nucleotides matching TRBD1. This sequence originates from a woman in her sixties in good health. Sequencing was done on a sample of blood. CDR3 protein: CASSPTGVDISAPLHF. The CDR3 bases are TGTGCCAGCAGCCCGACAGGGGTCGATATTTCCGCACCCCTCCACTTT.